These 10 T cell receptor beta chains came from one sample sequenced in a study of blood T cell repertoires in COVID-19. Here immunoSEQ multiplex PCR was the method, and the copy in TCRdb shows in-frame clones only, minus some. The sample holds 150,000 to 200,000 clones, approximately 91% seen once. Material: PBMCs or T cells enriched from blood (not recorded which). Source of these receptors: a woman aged 18-35 years who had recovered from COVID-19.

This clone has only one observation. The chain combines TRBV30 with TRBJ1-2, with TRBD1 as a possible D gene (6 bases). Trimming removed 1 base from V and 2 bases from J, with 8 bases in between. The CDR3 sequence is 13 residues long. CDR1 is GTSNPN, CDR2 SVGIG, per germline (reference sequence). CDR3 nucleotides: TGTGCCTGGAGTGCTGGACAGAACTATGGCTACACCTTC. This gives the protein CAWSAGQNYGYTF.

This clone was counted a single time. The V and J genes are TRBV6-5 and TRBJ1-6, with D perhaps matching TRBD1 (6 bases). V was pared by 5 bases and J by 9 bases, with 14 bases between. CDR1 is MNHEY and CDR2 is SVGAGI in the germline V gene. This CDR3 comprises 14 residues. In nucleotides, the CDR3 is TGTGCCAGCAGTCCCTCAACAGGGACTTCACCCCTCCACTTT. This sequence encodes CASSPSTGTSPLHF.

The chain links TRBV5-4 to TRBJ2-5; TRBD2 might be the D (6 bases). V lost 1 base and J lost 5, with 18 bases in between. Germline V lookup: CDR1 SGHNT, CDR2 YYREEE (reference sequence). The CDR3 contains 16 residues. CDR3 in DNA: TGTGCCAGCAGCTTGTCCGGGAGACGGCTTGGGGAGACCCAGTACTTC. This codes for CASSLSGRRLGETQYF. Full variable domain (remainder filled in from reference TRBV5-4 and TRBJ2-5): ETGVTQSPTHLIKTRGQQVTLRCSSQSGHNTVSWYQQALGQGPQFIFQYYREEENGRGNFPPRFSGLQFPNYSSELNVNALELDDSALYLCASSLSGRRLGETQYFGPGTRLLVL.

The rearrangement links TRBV2 to TRBJ2-7; a possible D gene is TRBD1 (6 bases). This CDR3 is 12 amino acids long. Trimming took off 8 bases at V and 2 bases at J, with 10 bases between the two ends. Germline CDR1 SNHLY, CDR2 FYNNEI. Written as DNA, the CDR3 is TGTGCCAGCTGTAGACAGGCCTACGAGCAGTACTTC. The encoded protein is CASCRQAYEQYF. Full variable domain (remainder filled in from reference TRBV2 and TRBJ2-7): EPEVTQTPSHQVTQMGQEVILRCVPISNHLYFYWYRQILGQKVEFLVSFYNNEISEKSEIFDDQFSVERPDGSNFTLKIRSTKLEDSAMYFCASCRQAYEQYFGPGTRLTVT.

The chain links TRBV15 to TRBJ2-1; D unclear. The CDR3 runs 15 residues. V was pared by 0 bases and J by 6 bases, with 12 bases between. Germline V lookup: CDR1 LNHNV, CDR2 YYDKDF (reference sequence). Here the CDR3 reads CATSRDVGSLNEQFF. CDR3 coding DNA: TGTGCCACCAGCAGAGATGTTGGTAGTCTCAATGAGCAGTTCTTC.

The chain recombines TRBV6-2 or TRBV6-3 with TRBJ2-7; D perhaps matches TRBD1 (6 bases). CDR3 length: 13 amino acids. Germline-derived CDR1 and CDR2 are MNHEY and SVGEGT. V was clipped by 6 bases and J by 3 bases, with 12 bases between them. The DNA for the CDR3 is TGTGCCAGCAGGCCTGACAGGTACTACGAGCAGTACTTC. Encoded protein: CASRPDRYYEQYF.

This clone was seen more than once but under ten times. The chain employs TRBV19 and TRBJ1-2, with a weak D call TRBD1 (6 bases). The CDR3 loop spans 13 amino acids. Germline V lookup: CDR1 LNHDA, CDR2 SQIVND (reference sequence). V lost 4 bases, J lost 10 bases, and 16 bases lay in between. The CDR3 is CASSTTWTEHYTF. The CDR3 nucleotides are TGTGCCAGTAGTACGACATGGACAGAGCACTACACCTTC.

This chain links TRBV6-5 with TRBJ2-7; possibly TRBD2 for D (6 bases). Trimming took off 5 bases at V and 1 base at J, with 12 bases between the two ends. The CDR3 is 14 amino acids. CDR1 is MNHEY, CDR2 SVGAGI, per germline. The DNA of the CDR3 is TGTGCCAGCAGTCCCGGGACTGTATCCTACGAGCAGTACTTC. Translated, it gives CASSPGTVSYEQYF.

This clone was observed a single time. This chain connects TRBV9 to TRBJ1-2; no definite D call. The ends were cut back, 0 bases at V and 4 bases at J, with 13 bases in the middle. The CDR3 runs 15 residues. Per the germline V gene, CDR1 is SGDLS and CDR2 is YYNGEE. The CDR3 sequence is CASSVESAGIYGYTF. CDR3 sequence (DNA): TGTGCCAGCAGCGTAGAGTCGGCAGGAATCTATGGCTACACCTTC.

This rearrangement joins TRBV10-3 to TRBJ2-3; D is unresolved. The V and J ends lost 4 bases and 2 bases respectively, with 13 bases between them. Germline CDR1 ENHRY, CDR2 SYGVKD. This CDR3 comprises 15 residues. In DNA form, the CDR3 reads TGTGCCATCAGTGTGCTGAAGACTTCCACAGATACGCAGTATTTT. Translated, it gives CAISVLKTSTDTQYF.